Each of the 22 T cell receptor beta chains below was sequenced from the same sample in a study of blood T cell repertoires in COVID-19 (dated by TCRdb to about 2020). The library was produced with the immunoSEQ multiplex PCR assay. Held by TCRdb, this immuneACCESS table contains in-frame sequences only and omits some clones. Under half of the omission traces to an unresolved V gene where checked; the cause of the rest is unknown. This sample comprises roughly 200,000 clones, roughly nine tenths of them detected only once. Just over 2.5% of the sample belongs to the ten largest clones. Material for sequencing was PBMCs or T cells enriched from blood (not recorded which). The source is a woman in her twenties or thirties who had recovered from COVID-19.

In this sample, this clone turned up once. This chain connects TRBV4-3 to TRBJ2-7; TRBD2 might be the D (6 bases). V was pared by 1 base and J by 0 bases, with 16 bases between. The CDR3 loop spans 17 amino acids. Germline V lookup: CDR1 LGHNA, CDR2 YSLEER. Here the CDR3 DNA reads TGCGCCAGCAGCCAAGGGCCGGGACGGGGGTCCTCCTACGAGCAGTACTTC. Its translation is CASSQGPGRGSSYEQYF.

The chain has TRBV5-1 and TRBJ2-3, with 9 bases fitting TRBD2. CDR1 and CDR2 (germline): SGHRS, YFSETQ. V lost 0 bases, J lost 1 base, and 6 bases stayed unmatched. The CDR3 covers 17 residues. CDR3 DNA sequence: TGCGCCAGCAGCTTGGGGGGGCCTAGCGGGGGCACAGATACGCAGTATTTT. This codes for CASSLGGPSGGTDTQYF. The full variable domain, completed using reference TRBV5-1 and TRBJ2-3, is KAGVTQTPRYLIKTRGQQVTLSCSPISGHRSVSWYQQTPGQGLQFLFEYFSETQRNKGNFPGRFSGRQFSNSRSEMNVSTLELGDSALYLCASSLGGPSGGTDTQYFGPGTRLTVL.

This chain connects TRBV3-1 (or the pseudogene TRBV3-2) to TRBJ2-7, with TRBD2 identical over 10 bases. J was trimmed by 3 bases and V by 1 base; bases with no gene match: 3. The CDR3 extends over 15 amino acids. The germline gives CDR1 LGHDT, CDR2 YNNKEL (reference sequence). The CDR3 coding sequence is TGTGCCAGCAGCCAAGCCGCTAGCGGGGGCTACGAGCAGTACTTC. Translation gives CASSQAASGGYEQYF.

V and J are TRBV19 and TRBJ1-5, with TRBD1 matching over 7 bases. V dropped 6 bases and J dropped 0; count of bases not matched to a gene: 11. Germline values: CDR1 LNHDA, CDR2 SQIVND (reference sequence). The CDR3 contains 17 residues. CDR3 amino acids: CASSDPRDRNSNQPQHF. The CDR3 DNA reads TGTGCCAGTAGCGACCCCCGGGACAGAAATAGCAATCAGCCCCAGCATTTT.

The chain combines TRBV15 with TRBJ1-1, with D perhaps TRBD1 (6 bases). Germline V gene data show CDR1 as LNHNV and CDR2 as YYDKDF (reference sequence). The CDR3 spans 13 residues. V was clipped by 5 bases and J by 5 bases, with 12 bases between them. CDR3 DNA sequence: TGTGCCACCAGCCAAACAGGGTCGACTGAAGCTTTCTTT. It yields the protein CATSQTGSTEAFF.

The gene calls are TRBV19 and TRBJ2-5, with a tentative D call TRBD2 (5 bases). V dropped 5 bases and J dropped 4 bases, with 14 bases sitting between them. Germline V gene data show CDR1 as LNHDA and CDR2 as SQIVND (reference sequence). CDR3 size: 14 residues. CDR3 loop: CASSPGIHPETQYF. DNA for the CDR3: TGTGCCAGTAGTCCCGGGATCCACCCAGAGACCCAGTACTTC.

The V gene is TRBV18, the J gene TRBJ1-5; no clear D. The germline gives CDR1 KGHSH, CDR2 LQKENI. This CDR3 region has 16 residues. Trimming left V 4 bases short and J 5 bases short, with 18 bases between. The CDR3 is CASSRFSRRGDQPQHF. Here the CDR3 DNA reads TGTGCCAGCTCACGCTTCTCCCGACGGGGAGATCAGCCCCAGCATTTT.

This chain uses TRBV5-1 with TRBJ2-5, with 8 bases that match TRBD1. V gave up 4 bases and J gave up 5 bases; unmatched junction bases: 19. Per germline, CDR1 SGHRS and CDR2 YFSETQ. The CDR3 has 18 residues. The chain's CDR3 is CASSRPGQETRGMETQYF. CDR3 nucleotide sequence: TGCGCCAGCAGCCGTCCGGGACAGGAAACCCGAGGAATGGAGACCCAGTACTTC.

The chain is built from TRBV7-2 and TRBJ2-7; a possible D gene is TRBD2 (7 bases). This CDR3 is 15 amino acids long. Germline lookup yields CDR1 SGHTA and CDR2 FQGNSA. The V and J ends lost 7 bases and 1 base respectively, with 17 bases between them. The CDR3 DNA reads TGTGCCAGCACTAAAGGGGGGGACTTTTCCTACGAGCAGTACTTC. As protein: CASTKGGDFSYEQYF. The full variable domain, its missing parts supplied by reference TRBV7-2 and TRBJ2-7, is GAGVSQSPSNKVTEKGKDVELRCDPISGHTALYWYRQSLGQGLEFLIYFQGNSAPDKSGLPSDRFSAERTGGSVSTLTIQRTQQEDSAVYLCASTKGGDFSYEQYFGPGTRLTVT.

The chain joins TRBV27 to TRBJ2-7; TRBD2 might be the D (7 bases). CDR1 is MNHEY and CDR2 is SMNVEV in the germline V gene (reference sequence). CDR3 size: 16 residues. Trimming removed 5 bases from V and 3 bases from J, with 20 bases in between. The CDR3 DNA follows: TGTGCCAGCAGTCGTGGGGGGGACAAGTATTACTACGAGCAGTACTTC. This translates into CASSRGGDKYYYEQYF.

The chain couples TRBV7-8 to TRBJ2-7; TRBD1 might be the D (5 bases). The CDR3 length is 14 residues. Per germline, CDR1 SGHVS and CDR2 FQNEAQ. The V and J ends lost 2 bases and 4 bases respectively, with 12 bases between them. The chain's CDR3 is CASSLFRVAYEQYF. The CDR3, as DNA: TGTGCCAGCAGCTTATTCAGGGTAGCTTACGAGCAGTACTTC.

The V and J genes are TRBV4-2 and TRBJ1-5; 8 positions match TRBD1. The length of the CDR3 is 16 residues. In germline, CDR1 is LGHNA, CDR2 YNFKEQ. The V and J ends lost 0 bases and 1 base, in that order; junction bases with no gene match: 2. For the CDR3, the DNA is TGTGCCAGCAGCCAAGATCCAGGGGGCAGCAATCAGCCCCAGCATTTT. Translated: CASSQDPGGSNQPQHF.

V gene TRBV9 combines with J gene TRBJ2-7; 8 bases are shared with TRBD2. CDR1 SGDLS and CDR2 YYNGEE come from the germline V gene. The CDR3 sequence is 14 residues long. V trimming: 0 bases; J trimming: 4 bases; junction bases outside the gene matches: 3. CDR3 bases: TGTGCCAGCAGCGTAGGTAAGCGGGGGTACGAGCAGTACTTC. Translation: CASSVGKRGYEQYF.

This clone was recorded only once. This chain's CDR3 is CASSYYPSGGDPYEQYF. The CDR3 DNA reads as TGTGCCAGCAGTTACTACCCTAGCGGGGGGGACCCCTACGAGCAGTACTTC. The chain has TRBV6-2 or TRBV6-3 and TRBJ2-7; 12 nucleotides match TRBD2. Germline V gene sequence: CDR1 MNHEY, CDR2 SVGEGT. The CDR3 totals 17 residues. Losses at the gene ends were 1 base for V and 2 bases for J; bases not matched to a gene: 6.

The chain joins TRBV13 to TRBJ1-1, with D unresolved. Germline V gene lookup returns CDR1 PRHDT and CDR2 FYEKMQ (reference sequence). Trimming cost V 3 bases and J 4 bases, with 6 bases left between them. The length of the CDR3 is 12 residues. The CDR3 reads CASSFLLTEAFF. As DNA, the CDR3 is TGTGCCAGCAGCTTTCTACTCACTGAAGCTTTCTTT.

In DNA form, the CDR3 reads TGTGCCAGCAGCGTAGGGACAGGGGCGTTTGAGGAGCAGTACTTC. Amino acid sequence: CASSVGTGAFEEQYF. The chain employs TRBV9 and TRBJ2-7; 9 positions agree with TRBD1. The CDR3 loop spans 15 amino acids. Per the germline V gene, CDR1 is SGDLS and CDR2 is YYNGEE. Trimming took 0 bases from V and 7 from J; bases not matched to a gene: 8.

The chain recombines TRBV4-2 with TRBJ2-2; no definite D call. The CDR3 contains 14 residues. V was shortened by 6 bases and J by 0 bases, with 8 bases between the two germline ends. Germline CDR1 reads LGHNA; CDR2 reads YNFKEQ. The CDR3 loop is CASRIEPNTGELFF. In nucleotides, the CDR3 is TGTGCCAGCAGAATAGAGCCGAACACCGGGGAGCTGTTTTTT.

V usage is TRBV3-1 (or the pseudogene TRBV3-2) and J usage is TRBJ2-1; 12 bases fit TRBD2. This CDR3 region has 16 residues. V lost 4 bases to trimming and J lost 7 bases; unmatched junction nucleotides: 8. Germline V gene lookup returns CDR1 LGHDT and CDR2 YNNKEL (reference sequence). CDR3 region: CASSRTSGEKWNEQFF. The CDR3 region has the DNA TGTGCCAGCAGCCGGACTAGCGGGGAGAAATGGAATGAGCAGTTCTTC.

The CDR3 nucleotides read TGTGCCAGCAGCTCAACAATAGGGGGCTCAGAGACCCAGTACTTC. Protein: CASSSTIGGSETQYF. The chain has TRBV9 and TRBJ2-5, with 7 bases matching TRBD1. The V segment lost 4 bases and the J segment 4 bases; nucleotides outside the gene matches: 10. The germline V gene encodes CDR1 SGDLS and CDR2 YYNGEE. This CDR3 comprises 15 residues.

J is TRBJ2-5 and V is TRBV19; a possible D gene is TRBD2 (5 bases). Trimming removed 9 bases at V and 3 bases at J, with 14 bases between. Germline V CDR1 and CDR2: LNHDA, SQIVND (reference sequence). This CDR3 region has 13 residues. For the CDR3, the DNA is TGTGCCAGAAGGACGGACGGGGAAGAGACCCAGTACTTC. Amino acid sequence: CARRTDGEETQYF.

The V call is TRBV4-1, the J call TRBJ2-3, with TRBD2 matching 14 bases. Germline V gene sequence: CDR1 MGHRA, CDR2 YSYEKL. CDR3 length equals 16 residues. The V segment lost 4 bases and the J segment 2 bases; nucleotides outside the gene matches: 2. The CDR3, as DNA: TGCGCCAGCAGCCGACTAGCGGGGGGGATCACAGATACGCAGTATTTT. Its protein is CASSRLAGGITDTQYF.

This CDR3 reads CASSQPRSGGAWETQYF. The CDR3 region has the DNA TGTGCCAGCAGCCAACCTCGTAGCGGGGGGGCTTGGGAGACCCAGTACTTC. The rearrangement links TRBV5-4 to TRBJ2-5; TRBD2 agrees at 11 bases. The germline gives CDR1 SGHNT, CDR2 YYREEE (reference sequence). J was trimmed by 5 bases and V by 4 bases; bases with no gene match: 13. The CDR3 consists of 17 residues.